The present T cell receptor (beta chain) was sequenced within a study of blood T cell repertoires in COVID-19. Study at large: T cells, B-cell-depleted T cells, or PBMCs supplied cDNA or gDNA.

The length of the CDR3 is 17 residues. Germline V CDR1 and CDR2: MDHEN, SYDVKM. Trimming removed 5 bases from V and 0 bases from J; junction bases left unmatched: 8. Original analysis: Reference gene primer amplification gave estimated nucleated cell counts. The assay was immunoSEQ multiplex PCR, and TCRdb's table has in-frame clones only and misses some. V and J calls and clone size are given by that table; D and trimming were obtained from the DNA. The sample lists under 300,000 clones, approximately 91% seen once, with about 1% in the top ten. A few counts support this clone. The chain combines TRBV28 with TRBJ1-5; TRBD1 matches 9 bases. Sequenced input: PBMCs or T cells enriched from blood (not recorded which). The source of this sequence is a woman aged 25-40 years who had recovered from COVID-19. CDR3 amino acids: CASSNRGRLLSNQPQHF. In DNA, the CDR3 is TGTGCCAGCAGTAACAGGGGGCGATTACTTAGCAATCAGCCCCAGCATTTT.